Shown below are 26 T cell receptor beta chains from a single sample sequenced in a study of beta chain features in type 1 diabetes. Sequenced material consisted of expressed TCRB transcripts (all of the isolated RNA was reverse transcribed). Measured with immunoSEQ multiplex PCR; TCRdb has only the in-frame clones, and not every one. The sample consists of approximately 100,000 clones, approximately 30% of them appearing once. Overall study results and limits: Moderate yet significant TCRB CDR3 shortening was seen in Type 1 diabetes patients in all four CD4+ subsets.

The antigens of these receptors remain unknown. The sequenced sample consisted of central memory CD4+ T cells from blood. These receptors originate from a young woman with type 1 diabetes.

This clone came up a few times. The V and J genes are TRBV28 and TRBJ2-5; 7 bases fit TRBD2. Trimming cost V 3 bases and J 5 bases; bases outside gene matches: 6. The CDR3 is made up of 14 amino acids. The V gene's germline CDR1 is MDHEN and CDR2 SYDVKM. CDR3 residues: CASSLSLAAETQYF. Here the CDR3 DNA reads TGTGCCAGCAGTTTGTCGCTAGCGGCGGAGACCCAGTACTTC.

The J gene is TRBJ2-5, the V gene TRBV9; D might be TRBD2 (6 bases). The CDR3 has 16 amino acids. V lost 0 bases and J lost 4, with 16 bases in between. CDR1 SGDLS and CDR2 YYNGEE come from the germline V gene. The CDR3 bases are TGTGCCAGCAGCGTAGTGGGGACTGCAGCGACAGAGACCCAGTACTTC. Translation gives CASSVVGTAATETQYF.

The chain combines TRBV10-2 with TRBJ2-7, with 8 bases lining up with TRBD1. This CDR3 contains 13 residues. The V and J ends lost 6 bases and 3 bases, in that order; junction bases with no gene match: 4. Germline V gene data show CDR1 as WSHSY and CDR2 as SAAADI. DNA for the CDR3: TGCGCCAGCAGACTGGACAGGGACTACGAGCAGTACGTC. Protein product: CASRLDRDYEQYV.

This clone appeared a few times. The V and J genes are TRBV5-1 and TRBJ2-3, with TRBD1 matching 8 bases. Germline V gene data show CDR1 as SGHRS and CDR2 as YFSETQ. The CDR3 runs 16 residues. V lost 7 bases to trimming and J lost 4 bases; unmatched junction nucleotides: 14. CDR3 residues: CASGQIGQGTADTQYF. CDR3 nucleotide sequence: TGCGCCAGCGGACAAATCGGACAGGGTACGGCAGATACGCAGTATTTT.

This clone was seen more than once but under ten times. The chain joins TRBV7-2 to TRBJ2-7; D is uncertain. The CDR3 is 12 amino acids. The V and J ends lost 5 bases and 3 bases respectively, with 8 bases between them. Per the germline V gene, CDR1 is SGHTA and CDR2 is FQGNSA. The CDR3: CASSRPSYEQYF. As DNA, the CDR3 is TGTGCCAGCAGCCGTCCCAGCTACGAGCAGTACTTC.

The chain links TRBV28 to TRBJ2-3, with 8 bases matching TRBD1. V trimming: 4 bases; J trimming: 3 bases; junction bases outside the gene matches: 3. The CDR3 extends over 14 amino acids. The V gene's germline CDR1 is MDHEN and CDR2 SYDVKM. CDR3 nucleotides: TGTGCCAGCAGTTCAGGGGGCCGGACAGATACGCAGTATTTT. Translation: CASSSGGRTDTQYF.

This chain joins TRBV7-2 and TRBJ1-2, with 9 bases that match TRBD1. Trimming took 5 bases from V and 6 from J; bases not matched to a gene: 7. In germline, CDR1 is SGHTA, CDR2 FQGNSA. The CDR3 runs to 14 residues. The CDR3 loop is CASSHRDRVNGYTF. As DNA, the CDR3 is TGTGCCAGCAGCCACCGGGACAGGGTAAATGGCTACACCTTC. Full variable domain (outside the CDR3, taken from reference TRBV7-2 and TRBJ1-2): GAGVSQSPSNKVTEKGKDVELRCDPISGHTALYWYRQSLGQGLEFLIYFQGNSAPDKSGLPSDRFSAERTGGSVSTLTIQRTQQEDSAVYLCASSHRDRVNGYTFGSGTRLTVV.

This chain connects TRBV6-1 to TRBJ2-1; no clear D. Germline-derived CDR1 and CDR2 are MNHNS and SASEGT. This CDR3 region has 15 residues. Between the trimmed V and J ends, which lost 0 bases and 1 base, there was a span of 7 bases. The CDR3 sequence: CASSEAPVSYNEQFF. In DNA, the CDR3 is TGTGCCAGCAGTGAAGCTCCAGTTTCCTACAATGAGCAGTTCTTC.

This clone was seen a handful of times. The chain is built from TRBV19 and TRBJ1-5, with 9 bases matching TRBD1. Trimming cost V 5 bases and J 11 bases; bases outside gene matches: 7. The CDR3 is made up of 13 amino acids. CDR1 LNHDA and CDR2 SQIVND come from the germline V gene (reference sequence). For the CDR3, the DNA is TGTGCCAGTAGTTGGACAGGGGTCTCGTCCCAGCATTTT. This sequence encodes CASSWTGVSSQHF.

This clone has more than one count but fewer than ten. The DNA for the CDR3 is TGTGCCAGCTCCAGACAGGGAAACACCGGGGAGCTGTTTTTT. The encoded protein is CASSRQGNTGELFF. The chain uses TRBV6-5 and TRBJ2-2; TRBD1 agrees at 7 bases. This CDR3 spans 14 amino acids. The V and J ends lost 8 bases and 2 bases, in that order; junction bases with no gene match: 5. Germline V lookup: CDR1 MNHEY, CDR2 SVGAGI.

The J gene is TRBJ2-7, the V gene TRBV6-5, with 9 bases aligning to TRBD1. CDR3 length: 15 residues. The J segment lost 2 bases and the V segment lost 0 bases, leaving 2 bases of the junction unmatched. Germline V gene sequence: CDR1 MNHEY, CDR2 SVGAGI. The DNA of the CDR3 is TGTGCCAGCAGTTACTCGGGGACAGGGACCTACGAGCAGTACTTC. Translating gives CASSYSGTGTYEQYF.

The chain combines TRBV6-5 with TRBJ1-2; D ambiguous. CDR1 is MNHEY and CDR2 is SVGAGI in the germline V gene. Trimming left V 2 bases short and J 8 bases short, with 15 bases between. The CDR3 is 14 residues long. CDR3 sequence (DNA): TGTGCCAGCAGTTACCTCGGAGGTGTGGGGGGCTACACCTTC. Translated: CASSYLGGVGGYTF.

The V gene is TRBV7-8, the J gene TRBJ2-1, with TRBD2 as a possible D gene (6 bases). The germline V gene encodes CDR1 SGHVS and CDR2 FQNEAQ. V gave up 4 bases and J gave up 8 bases, with 15 bases separating them. The CDR3 is 14 residues long. This CDR3 reads CASSSRLEWYEQFF. Here the CDR3 DNA reads TGTGCCAGCAGCTCCCGACTAGAGTGGTATGAGCAGTTCTTC.

This chain links TRBV28 with TRBJ1-1, with D hard to call. V lost 6 bases to trimming and J lost 10 bases, with 18 bases between them. Germline loops: CDR1 MDHEN, CDR2 SYDVKM. This CDR3 is built from 13 residues. This CDR3 reads CASSPIKEMVAFF. The CDR3 nucleotides are TGTGCCAGCAGCCCAATCAAGGAGATGGTAGCTTTCTTT.

The chain links TRBV6-5 to TRBJ1-2; D is ambiguous. The CDR3 has 12 amino acids. Looked up from germline, CDR1 is MNHEY and CDR2 is SVGAGI. V was cut by 6 bases and J by 6 bases, with 11 bases left in between. CDR3 bases: TGTGCCAGCAGCTCGCGTCAGGATGGCTACACCTTC. This gives the protein CASSSRQDGYTF.

The chain couples TRBV7-9 to TRBJ2-1; perhaps TRBD1 as D (6 bases). The CDR3 extends over 13 amino acids. Trimming removed 8 bases from V and 6 bases from J, with 14 bases in between. Germline assignment: CDR1 SEHNR and CDR2 FQNEAQ (reference sequence). CDR3 in DNA: TGTGCCAGCTCGCAGGGGTGGAGCAATGAGCAGTTCTTC. Residues: CASSQGWSNEQFF.

DNA of the CDR3: TGTGCCAGCAGCTTGGGGGATGGGGGGAGAGGCTACACCTTC. It codes for CASSLGDGGRGYTF. The chain is built from TRBV7-6 and TRBJ1-2, with D maybe TRBD1 (5 bases). V shed 3 bases and J shed 8 bases, with 16 bases lying between them. Germline CDR1 is SGHVS and CDR2 is FNYEAQ. The CDR3 is made up of 14 amino acids. Supplemented by reference TRBV7-6 and TRBJ1-2, the full variable domain reads GAGVSQSPRYKVTKRGQDVALRCDPISGHVSLYWYRQALGQGPEFLTYFNYEAQQDKSGLPNDRFSAERPEGSISTLTIQRTEQRDSAMYRCASSLGDGGRGYTFGSGTRLTVV.

This chain links TRBV7-9 with TRBJ1-1; TRBD1 is a possible D gene (5 bases). CDR3 length: 14 amino acids. V was clipped by 1 base and J by 5 bases, with 11 bases between them. Per the germline V gene, CDR1 is SEHNR and CDR2 is FQNEAQ (reference sequence). CDR3 sequence reads: CASSLEAGKTEAFF. Written as DNA, the CDR3 is TGTGCCAGCAGCTTAGAGGCAGGGAAGACTGAAGCTTTCTTT. Supplemented by reference TRBV7-9 and TRBJ1-1, the full variable domain reads DTGVSQNPRHKITKRGQNVTFRCDPISEHNRLYWYRQTLGQGPEFLTYFQNEAQLEKSRLLSDRFSAERPKGSFSTLEIQRTEQGDSAMYLCASSLEAGKTEAFFGQGTRLTVV.

The V call is TRBV2, the J call TRBJ2-2; TRBD1 matches at 8 bases. The germline V gene encodes CDR1 SNHLY and CDR2 FYNNEI. This CDR3 has 16 residues. The ends lost 5 bases at V and 2 bases at J; junction bases unmatched: 7. The CDR3 spells CASSKPTGGNTGELFF. The DNA of the CDR3 is TGTGCCAGCAGTAAACCCACAGGGGGAAACACCGGGGAGCTGTTTTTT.

This clone was recorded a few times. This chain uses TRBV29-1 with TRBJ1-1; the D gene is possibly TRBD1 (5 bases). CDR1 and CDR2 from the germline V gene are SQVTM and ANQGSEA. V lost 6 bases and J 10 bases, leaving 21 bases between the germline ends. The CDR3 has 13 amino acids. CDR3 region: CSVHLGIGGIAFF. As DNA, the CDR3 is TGCAGCGTCCACCTAGGGATCGGGGGGATAGCTTTCTTT.

This clone was found a few times. V gene TRBV18 combines with J gene TRBJ2-2; possible D gene TRBD2, 5 bases. The CDR3 contains 15 residues. The V end lost 2 bases, the J end lost 4 bases, and 11 bases lay between the germline ends. CDR1 and CDR2 (germline): KGHSH, LQKENI. The CDR3 is CASSPTDGSTGELFF. Written as DNA, the CDR3 is TGTGCCAGCTCACCAACGGATGGGAGCACCGGGGAGCTGTTTTTT.

V gene TRBV7-9 combines with J gene TRBJ2-3; 8 bases agree with TRBD2. Trimming cost V 5 bases and J 1 base; bases outside gene matches: 8. CDR3 size: 16 residues. Germline CDR1 is SEHNR and CDR2 is FQNEAQ (reference sequence). The CDR3 region is CASSVGAGAGTDTQYF. The CDR3 nucleotides are TGTGCCAGCAGCGTAGGAGCGGGAGCTGGCACAGATACGCAGTATTTT.

A remark on this clone: Within the sample, other DNA sequences also encode this same CDR3. The chain is built from TRBV7-3 and TRBJ2-7; no firm D call. Trimming took off 0 bases at V and 0 bases at J, with 3 bases between the two ends. Per the germline V gene, CDR1 is SGHTA and CDR2 is FQGTGA. This CDR3 region has 13 residues. Here the CDR3 DNA reads TGTGCCAGCAGCTTAACTAGCTCCTACGAGCAGTACTTC. This sequence encodes CASSLTSSYEQYF.

The sample holds a few counts of this clone. The chain links TRBV6-6 to TRBJ2-5; 9 bases are shared with TRBD1. The CDR3 extends over 14 amino acids. Germline V gene data show CDR1 as MNHNY and CDR2 as SVGAGI (reference sequence). V shed 6 bases and J 5 bases; nucleotides not matched to a gene: 7. DNA for the CDR3: TGTGCCAGCAGCAGACAGGGGGTAGGGGAGACCCAGTACTTC. As protein: CASSRQGVGETQYF.

This chain uses TRBV30 with TRBJ1-6; TRBD1 matches 7 bases. The V and J ends lost 5 bases and 8 bases, in that order; junction bases with no gene match: 6. Looked up from germline, CDR1 is GTSNPN and CDR2 is SVGIG (reference sequence). This CDR3 is built from 13 residues. Here the CDR3 DNA reads TGTGCCTGGGCTCGACAGGGATATTCACCCCTCCACTTT. Translation gives CAWARQGYSPLHF. Full variable domain (rest looked up from reference TRBV30 and TRBJ1-6): SQTIHQWPATLVQPVGSPLSLECTVEGTSNPNLYWYRQAAGRGLQLLFYSVGIGQISSEVPQNLSASRPQDRQFILSSKKLLLSDSGFYLCAWARQGYSPLHFGNGTRLTVT.

The rearrangement uses TRBV30 and TRBJ2-4; TRBD2 matches at 9 bases. Germline lookup yields CDR1 GTSNPN and CDR2 SVGIG (reference sequence). Unmatched junction bases numbered 9, after V lost 3 bases and J lost 6 bases. This CDR3 is built from 15 residues. This chain's CDR3 is CAWRISGSDRNIQYF. In DNA, the CDR3 is TGTGCCTGGAGGATTAGCGGGAGTGACAGAAACATTCAGTACTTC.